One and the same sample provided the 5 T cell receptor beta chains below, sequenced in a study of radiotherapy plus CTLA-4 blockade in lung cancer. Profiling relied on immunoSEQ multiplex PCR, and the TCRdb table lists in-frame clones only, not all of them. The sample has more than 60,000 clones, about 72% seen once. The material was peripheral blood, obtained from a patient treated with radiotherapy plus ipilimumab. Receptor source: a human donor with non-small cell lung cancer who had a complete response to radiotherapy plus ipilimumab.

This clone came up a few times. The chain has TRBV5-1 and TRBJ1-6, with D unresolved. CDR1 and CDR2 (germline): SGHRS, YFSETQ. The CDR3 has 13 residues. V lost 0 bases and J 7 bases, leaving 5 bases between the germline ends. The CDR3 is CASSLEPNSPLHF. DNA of the CDR3: TGCGCCAGCAGCTTGGAGCCGAATTCACCCCTCCACTTT.

This clone has only a few counts. This chain uses TRBV19 with TRBJ1-5; D might be TRBD1 (6 bases). The V end lost 11 bases, the J end lost 0 bases, and 8 bases lay between the germline ends. Looked up from germline, CDR1 is LNHDA and CDR2 is SQIVND (reference sequence). CDR3 length equals 12 residues. As DNA, the CDR3 is TGTGCCGGACAGCGTAGCAATCAGCCCCAGCATTTT. Protein product: CAGQRSNQPQHF.

The chain uses TRBV5-4 and TRBJ2-5; D unresolved. Germline lookup yields CDR1 SGHNT and CDR2 YYREEE (reference sequence). CDR3 length: 15 amino acids. Trimming left V 2 bases short and J 1 base short, with 12 bases between. The CDR3 reads CASSFRSNGQETQYF. The CDR3 DNA reads as TGTGCCAGCAGCTTTCGGAGTAACGGCCAAGAGACCCAGTACTTC.

This chain uses TRBV7-9 with TRBJ2-7, with TRBD1 matching 8 bases. J was trimmed by 0 bases and V by 7 bases; bases with no gene match: 8. This CDR3 has 15 amino acids. Looked up from germline, CDR1 is SEHNR and CDR2 is FQNEAQ (reference sequence). The CDR3 reads CASKNGQGPSYEQYF. DNA for the CDR3: TGTGCCAGCAAGAACGGACAGGGACCCTCCTACGAGCAGTACTTC.

The gene calls are TRBV5-6 and TRBJ2-7; 10 nucleotides match TRBD1. CDR1 and CDR2 from the germline V gene are SGHDT and YYEEEE. This CDR3 region has 14 residues. With V trimmed by 4 bases and J by 4 bases, 5 bases remained unmatched. As DNA, the CDR3 is TGTGCCAGCAGCGCCGGGACAGGGGCGTACGAGCAGTACTTC. It translates to CASSAGTGAYEQYF.